This T cell receptor beta chain was sequenced in a study of cytomegalovirus exposure and HLA in healthy donors. Study outcomes and limitations: According to a later analysis, TCR clusters from the first cohort tended to co-occur in the approximately 120 validation repertoires.

The repertoire was sequenced with immunoSEQ multiplex PCR; TCRdb's copy has only in-frame clones and lacks some. The sample shows 120,000 or so clones, more than 75% of them seen only once. Points on this clone: The antigen remains unidentified.

The CDR3 length is 15 residues. Losses at the gene ends were 0 bases for V and 4 bases for J; bases not matched to a gene: 4. CDR1 is SGHKS and CDR2 is YYEKEE in the germline V gene (reference sequence). The clonotype comes from a woman aged 25 to 39 in good health and CMV-seropositive. What was sequenced was PBMCs. The V gene is TRBV5-5, the J gene TRBJ1-2; 9 bases fit TRBD1. The CDR3 reads CASSLGQGVGYGYTF. The CDR3 DNA reads TGTGCCAGCAGCTTGGGACAGGGGGTGGGCTATGGCTACACCTTC.